One T cell receptor (beta chain) is described in this entry. This entry is derived from a study of T cell clones after liver transplantation. The protocol was immunoSEQ multiplex PCR, while the TCRdb copy is restricted to in-frame clones and leaves out a portion. The profile shows around 110,000 clones, 90% of them singletons. The material sequenced was CD4+ T cells from blood, taken 12 months after liver transplant. The sequence was collected from a human patient who received a liver transplant. Some T cells here may be from the graft donor.

This CDR3 reads CASSSFGWDEQYF. In DNA form, the CDR3 reads TGTGCCAGCAGCTCCTTCGGCTGGGACGAGCAGTACTTC. The gene calls are TRBV7-2 and TRBJ2-7; D not certain. The CDR3 extends over 13 amino acids. The germline V gene encodes CDR1 SGHTA and CDR2 FQGNSA. V lost 4 bases and J lost 5, with 12 bases in between.